The 26 T cell receptor beta chains given below trace back to one sample, sequenced in a study of cytomegalovirus exposure and HLA in healthy donors. Sequencing used immunoSEQ multiplex PCR; TCRdb keeps in-frame clones, though not all of them. This table has roughly 120,000 clones, just under 90% appearing once. What was sequenced was PBMCs. The source of these receptors is a man in his thirties or forties in good health and CMV-seronegative.

This rearrangement joins TRBV10-2 to TRBJ2-2; 8 bases align to TRBD2. Germline trimming cut 9 bases from V and 2 bases from J; bases unmatched to any gene: 5. The germline CDR1 and CDR2 sequences are WSHSY and SAAADI. The CDR3 is made up of 14 amino acids. The CDR3 loop is CASKSGGNTGELFF. The CDR3 DNA reads TGCGCCAGTAAAAGCGGGGGCAACACCGGGGAGCTGTTTTTT.

The V gene is TRBV29-1, the J gene TRBJ2-1; 9 nucleotides match TRBD1. With 7 bases clipped from V and 3 bases from J, the junction kept 7 bases outside the gene matches. CDR3 length equals 14 residues. Per germline, CDR1 SQVTM and CDR2 ANQGSEA. CDR3 sequence reads: CSGNRGRSYNEQFF. The DNA of the CDR3 is TGCAGCGGCAACAGGGGGCGCAGCTACAATGAGCAGTTCTTC.

J is TRBJ2-7 and V is TRBV4-3; TRBD2 aligns across 9 bases. Germline CDR1 LGHNA, CDR2 YSLEER. The length of the CDR3 is 14 residues. The trim removed 3 bases at V and 2 bases at J, leaving 2 bases unmatched. The CDR3, as DNA: TGCGCCAGCAGCCAGACTAGCGGCACCTACGAGCAGTACTTC. Translating it yields CASSQTSGTYEQYF.

The chain couples TRBV6-6 to TRBJ1-2, with a tentative D call TRBD1 (5 bases). V lost 4 bases and J lost 8, with 17 bases in between. The CDR3 loop spans 14 amino acids. The V gene's germline CDR1 is MNHNY and CDR2 SVGAGI (reference sequence). The CDR3 sequence: CASSSGTRSGGYTF. The CDR3 DNA reads as TGTGCCAGCAGTTCCGGGACTCGTTCCGGGGGCTACACCTTC.

The chain couples TRBV27 to TRBJ2-7; weak D call: TRBD2 (6 bases). Germline CDR1 reads MNHEY; CDR2 reads SMNVEV (reference sequence). V was pared by 7 bases and J by 6 bases, with 22 bases between. The CDR3 is made up of 15 amino acids. The CDR3 region is CASTPGAGLGTEQYF. The CDR3 DNA reads TGTGCCAGCACCCCCGGCGCGGGACTGGGTACCGAGCAGTACTTC.

V gene TRBV5-4 combines with J gene TRBJ1-2; D uncertain. The germline V and J ends were trimmed by 1 base and 7 bases, with 17 bases remaining between them. CDR3 length: 15 amino acids. The germline gives CDR1 SGHNT, CDR2 YYREEE (reference sequence). CDR3: CASSLFPSFSGGYTF. In nucleotides, the CDR3 is TGTGCCAGCAGCTTGTTTCCCAGCTTTAGCGGTGGCTACACCTTC.

J is TRBJ2-1 and V is TRBV19; 9 bases agree with TRBD1. Germline trimming cut 3 bases from V and 7 bases from J; bases unmatched to any gene: 10. Germline CDR1 and CDR2: LNHDA and SQIVND (reference sequence). CDR3 length: 16 residues. The CDR3 loop is CASSIGGQGRSNEQFF. Here the CDR3 DNA reads TGTGCCAGTAGTATTGGGGGACAGGGAAGGTCAAATGAGCAGTTCTTC.

The rearrangement uses TRBV4-1 and TRBJ1-2, with a tentative D call TRBD1 (5 bases). Germline values: CDR1 MGHRA, CDR2 YSYEKL. The CDR3 has 14 residues. The V and J ends lost 4 bases and 4 bases respectively, with 13 bases between them. As DNA, the CDR3 is TGCGCCAGCAGCCCGATCGACAGCTTCTATGGCTACACCTTC. Protein: CASSPIDSFYGYTF.

The rearrangement joins TRBV6-1 to TRBJ1-5; the D is unclear. The CDR3 is 18 amino acids. Trimming removed 4 bases at V and 0 bases at J, with 19 bases between. CDR1 and CDR2 (germline): MNHNS, SASEGT. The CDR3 is CASSGVVGGPYSNQPQHF. DNA for the CDR3: TGTGCCAGCAGTGGCGTCGTGGGAGGACCCTATAGCAATCAGCCCCAGCATTTT.

CDR3 amino acids: CASSYGGVSVYGYTF. For the CDR3, the DNA is TGTGCCAGCAGTTACGGAGGGGTAAGCGTCTATGGCTACACCTTC. The chain combines TRBV6-5 with TRBJ1-2; D possibly corresponds to TRBD1 (5 bases). This CDR3 has 15 amino acids. V shed 2 bases and J shed 4 bases, with 14 bases lying between them. Germline CDR1 MNHEY, CDR2 SVGAGI.

This chain connects TRBV5-1 to TRBJ1-1; the D is unclear. The germline CDR1 and CDR2 sequences are SGHRS and YFSETQ. The CDR3 runs 15 residues. V was clipped by 0 bases and J by 1 base, with 10 bases between them. The CDR3 reads CASSLVPTGNTEAFF. CDR3 DNA: TGCGCCAGCAGCTTGGTCCCGACTGGGAACACTGAAGCTTTCTTT. Full variable domain (rest looked up from reference TRBV5-1 and TRBJ1-1): KAGVTQTPRYLIKTRGQQVTLSCSPISGHRSVSWYQQTPGQGLQFLFEYFSETQRNKGNFPGRFSGRQFSNSRSEMNVSTLELGDSALYLCASSLVPTGNTEAFFGQGTRLTVV.

The chain is built from TRBV5-1 and TRBJ2-1; 8 bases are a match to TRBD1. The germline V gene encodes CDR1 SGHRS and CDR2 YFSETQ. The CDR3 length is 17 residues. Trimming removed 4 bases from V and 2 bases from J; junction bases left unmatched: 11. The CDR3 is CASSPNRQGRTYNEQFF. The CDR3, as DNA: TGCGCCAGCAGCCCCAACCGACAGGGGAGGACCTACAATGAGCAGTTCTTC.

This clone was recorded once. CDR3 residues: CASSYSRPESRSPLHF. CDR3 DNA sequence: TGTGCCAGCAGTTACTCGCGGCCGGAGTCGAGATCACCCCTCCACTTT. V usage is TRBV6-5 and J usage is TRBJ1-6, with D hard to call. Germline assignment: CDR1 MNHEY and CDR2 SVGAGI. The germline V and J ends were trimmed by 0 bases and 10 bases, with 16 bases remaining between them. This CDR3 has 16 residues.

Here the CDR3 DNA reads TGTGCCAGCAGCCGAGGGGCAGGGGTGTACACCGGGGAGCTGTTTTTT. This codes for CASSRGAGVYTGELFF. The chain has TRBV27 and TRBJ2-2, with a tentative D call TRBD1 (6 bases). Trimming stripped 6 bases from V and 3 bases from J, with 17 bases between. This CDR3 is built from 16 residues. Germline CDR1 and CDR2: MNHEY and SMNVEV (reference sequence).

This clone was seen once. The genes are TRBV25-1 and TRBJ1-1; tentatively, D is TRBD1 (6 bases). CDR1 is MGHDK, CDR2 SYGVNS, per germline. This CDR3 contains 17 residues. The V gene lost 5 bases and the J gene lost 6 bases, with 25 bases spanning the gap. DNA of the CDR3: TGTGCCAGCAGTCTAGGGGGGGCAGCAGGGGCTAACGCTGAAGCTTTCTTT. It encodes CASSLGGAAGANAEAFF.

The chain uses TRBV6-5 and TRBJ2-7, with D possibly being TRBD1 (7 bases). The V and J ends lost 8 bases and 2 bases respectively, with 13 bases between them. Per the germline V gene, CDR1 is MNHEY and CDR2 is SVGAGI. CDR3 length: 13 amino acids. The CDR3 sequence: CASGGTDAYEQYF. The CDR3 DNA is TGTGCCAGCGGAGGGACAGACGCCTACGAGCAGTACTTC.

This clone was recorded only once. The gene calls are TRBV9 and TRBJ2-3; a possible D gene is TRBD1 (5 bases). The CDR3 sequence is 12 residues long. Trimming removed 0 bases from V and 8 bases from J, with 7 bases in between. The germline CDR1 and CDR2 sequences are SGDLS and YYNGEE. The CDR3 DNA is TGTGCCAGCAGCGTAGTTAGGGGTACGCAGTATTTT. Its protein is CASSVVRGTQYF.

The DNA for the CDR3 is TGCGCCAGCAGCCAAGGTGGGGTGACAGGGGGGGACGAGCAGTACTTC. It codes for CASSQGGVTGGDEQYF. This chain links TRBV4-3 with TRBJ2-5; 9 nucleotides line up with TRBD1. The J call is uncertain, as TRBJ2-7 better fits the DNA end. The CDR3 is made up of 16 amino acids. Germline V gene sequence: CDR1 LGHNA, CDR2 YSLEER.

The genes are TRBV4-1 and TRBJ1-2; the D gene is possibly TRBD1 (6 bases). From germline, CDR1 is MGHRA and CDR2 YSYEKL. V lost 4 bases to trimming and J lost 1 base, with 13 bases between them. The CDR3 spans 15 residues. In DNA form, the CDR3 reads TGCGCCAGCAGCCGCACCGTAGGGGGTAACTATGGCTACACCTTC. Its protein is CASSRTVGGNYGYTF.

The chain combines TRBV5-6 with TRBJ2-7; 10 nucleotides align to TRBD1. Germline V gene lookup returns CDR1 SGHDT and CDR2 YYEEEE. This CDR3 region has 16 residues. V trimming: 4 bases; J trimming: 0 bases; junction bases outside the gene matches: 7. CDR3 nucleotide sequence: TGTGCCAGCAGCCGCGGGACAGGGGCTGGCTCCTACGAGCAGTACTTC. Protein: CASSRGTGAGSYEQYF.

This rearrangement joins TRBV14 to TRBJ1-1; no reliable D call. V lost 3 bases and J 5 bases, leaving 10 bases between the germline ends. The CDR3 loop spans 13 amino acids. In germline, CDR1 is SGHDN, CDR2 FVKESK. This CDR3 is CASSQTRLTEAFF. The CDR3 nucleotides read TGTGCCAGCAGCCAGACCAGGCTGACTGAAGCTTTCTTT.

Only one count was recorded for this clone. The V and J genes are TRBV7-2 and TRBJ2-2; D gene unclear. CDR1 SGHTA and CDR2 FQGNSA come from the germline V gene. Trimming stripped 2 bases from V and 5 bases from J, with 6 bases between. The CDR3 length is 13 residues. For the CDR3, the DNA is TGTGCCAGCAGCTTATTGTCGACCGGGGAGCTGTTTTTT. Its protein is CASSLLSTGELFF.

The chain joins TRBV25-1 to TRBJ1-4; D uncertain. V was pared by 8 bases and J by 1 base, with 8 bases between. This CDR3 comprises 13 residues. In germline, CDR1 is MGHDK, CDR2 SYGVNS. CDR3 sequence (DNA): TGTGCCAGCGGCGCAGGAACTAATGAAAAACTGTTTTTT. It specifies CASGAGTNEKLFF.

The chain links TRBV5-1 to TRBJ2-1; D unresolved. The ends were cut back, 0 bases at V and 4 bases at J, with 5 bases in the middle. CDR3 length: 13 amino acids. CDR1 is SGHRS and CDR2 is YFSETQ in the germline V gene. The CDR3 DNA reads TGCGCCAGCAGCTTGGGGCAGTACAATGAGCAGTTCTTC. Translating it yields CASSLGQYNEQFF.

V usage is TRBV4-1 and J usage is TRBJ1-2; TRBD1 matches 8 bases. Germline V CDR1 and CDR2: MGHRA, YSYEKL. V gave up 0 bases and J gave up 4 bases; unmatched junction bases: 1. This CDR3 spans 14 amino acids. The CDR3 here is CASSQETGAYGYTF. The CDR3 DNA reads as TGCGCCAGCAGCCAAGAGACAGGGGCCTATGGCTACACCTTC.

The chain combines TRBV2 with TRBJ1-4; D unclear. This CDR3 has 16 residues. Trimming pared 10 bases from V and 0 bases from J, leaving 18 bases between. CDR1 and CDR2 (germline): SNHLY, FYNNEI. CDR3 sequence: CATKNRLVATNEKLFF. CDR3 bases: TGTGCCACGAAGAACCGACTAGTTGCAACTAATGAAAAACTGTTTTTT.